This passage covers 14 T cell receptor beta chains from one sample sequenced in a study of blood T cell repertoires in COVID-19. Sequencing used immunoSEQ multiplex PCR; TCRdb keeps in-frame clones, though not all of them. The repertoire holds some 50,000 clones, with about 71% as singletons. The specimen was peripheral blood. These receptors originate from a woman aged 70-85 years with acute or convalescent COVID-19.

This clone was counted only a few times. V is TRBV7-9 and J is TRBJ2-5; possibly TRBD1 for D (5 bases). CDR1 is SEHNR and CDR2 is FQNEAQ in the germline V gene (reference sequence). The length of the CDR3 is 14 residues. Trimming removed 1 base from V and 2 bases from J, with 8 bases in between. CDR3 coding DNA: TGTGCCAGCAGCTTAGGACAGCAGCAAGAGACCCAGTACTTC. Protein sequence: CASSLGQQQETQYF.

The sample holds one count of this clone. V is TRBV9 and J is TRBJ1-6, with 7 bases matching TRBD1. CDR1 and CDR2 from the germline V gene are SGDLS and YYNGEE. Losses at the gene ends were 4 bases for V and 7 bases for J; bases not matched to a gene: 8. The CDR3 totals 15 residues. This chain's CDR3 is CASSQLTGDNSPLHF. DNA of the CDR3: TGTGCCAGCAGCCAACTAACAGGGGACAATTCACCCCTCCACTTT.

This clone came up a few times. The rearrangement joins TRBV12-3 or TRBV12-4 to TRBJ1-6; 8 positions match TRBD1. V gave up 6 bases and J gave up 6 bases; unmatched junction bases: 1. The CDR3 totals 13 residues. CDR3: CASRDRVNSPLHF. CDR3 DNA: TGTGCCAGCAGGGACAGGGTTAATTCACCCCTCCACTTT.

This clone qualifies as medium-sized (0.01 to 0.1%). The chain employs TRBV3-1 (or the pseudogene TRBV3-2) and TRBJ2-2; D gene unclear. Germline CDR1 reads LGHDT; CDR2 reads YNNKEL (reference sequence). V lost 0 bases and J lost 6, with 11 bases in between. This CDR3 has 15 amino acids. The CDR3 reads CASSQDQAFSGELFF. The CDR3 region has the DNA TGTGCCAGCAGCCAAGATCAGGCATTCTCCGGGGAGCTGTTTTTT.

The V call is TRBV10-2, the J call TRBJ1-2, with TRBD1 as a possible D gene (5 bases). CDR1 and CDR2 from the germline V gene are WSHSY and SAAADI. Trimming took 6 bases from V and 3 from J, leaving 17 bases between them. The CDR3 spans 15 residues. CDR3 coding DNA: TGCGCCAGCAGAGACAGCGGGGCTCGTGACTATGGCTACACCTTC. Amino acid sequence: CASRDSGARDYGYTF.

The chain joins TRBV5-1 to TRBJ2-1, with 7 bases that match TRBD1. V was pared by 10 bases and J by 8 bases, with 15 bases of the junction left unmatched. The CDR3 sequence is 14 residues long. Germline CDR1 SGHRS, CDR2 YFSETQ. The DNA of the CDR3 is TGCGCCGGGTCGACAGGGTCGTATGGAGATGAGCAGTTCTTC. Translation: CAGSTGSYGDEQFF.

The chain employs TRBV5-1 and TRBJ1-2; 7 bases agree with TRBD1. The CDR3 has 15 amino acids. Germline V gives CDR1 SGHRS, CDR2 YFSETQ. V trimming: 6 bases; J trimming: 2 bases; junction bases outside the gene matches: 10. The CDR3 region has the DNA TGCGCCAGCAACATGGGGGCAGGGGGGAACTATGGCTACACCTTC. It codes for CASNMGAGGNYGYTF.

The V call is TRBV5-4, the J call TRBJ2-5; 10 positions agree with TRBD1. The germline V gene encodes CDR1 SGHNT and CDR2 YYREEE (reference sequence). The trim removed 4 bases at V and 6 bases at J, leaving 9 bases unmatched. This CDR3 has 15 residues. The CDR3: CASSDPGQGTKTQYF. In nucleotides, the CDR3 is TGTGCCAGCAGCGACCCGGGACAGGGGACAAAGACCCAGTACTTC.

CDR3 nucleotides: TGTGCCAGCAGCGTAAGAACCGGGGTGGCCGGGGAGCTGTTTTTT. Translated: CASSVRTGVAGELFF. The chain joins TRBV9 to TRBJ2-2, with D possibly being TRBD2 (5 bases). V was trimmed by 1 base and J by 6 bases, leaving 13 bases between them. The V gene's germline CDR1 is SGDLS and CDR2 YYNGEE. The CDR3 runs 15 residues.

The chain uses TRBV4-3 and TRBJ2-5; D unresolved. Trimming shortened V by 0 bases and J by 5 bases, and 7 bases separated the two germline ends. Germline V gene lookup returns CDR1 LGHNA and CDR2 YSLEER. This CDR3 has 13 amino acids. As DNA, the CDR3 is TGCGCCAGCAGCCAAGAGCTATCCGAGACCCAGTACTTC. Residues: CASSQELSETQYF.

This clone is termed medium-sized. The gene calls are TRBV7-8 and TRBJ2-7, with 8 nucleotides matching TRBD2. Trimming at V came to 5 bases and at J to 3 bases, leaving 9 bases not matched to a gene. The CDR3 spans 15 residues. Germline V gene data show CDR1 as SGHVS and CDR2 as FQNEAQ. The CDR3 DNA is TGTGCCAGCAGCCCTGCGGGGGGCCCTCACTACGAGCAGTACTTC. Encoded protein: CASSPAGGPHYEQYF.

The chain employs TRBV7-9 and TRBJ1-1; D is ambiguous. Germline V CDR1 and CDR2: SEHNR, FQNEAQ (reference sequence). This CDR3 contains 13 residues. Here the CDR3 DNA reads TGTGCTACAGAAACTGAGGGGAACACTGAAGCTTTCTTT. It encodes CATETEGNTEAFF.

The chain couples TRBV7-3 to TRBJ2-3; 8 nucleotides agree with TRBD2. From germline, CDR1 is SGHTA and CDR2 FQGTGA. The CDR3 is 13 residues long. Trimming at V came to 5 bases and at J to 3 bases, leaving 1 base not matched to a gene. CDR3 nucleotides: TGTGCCAGCAGCCGGGGGGGGACAGATACGCAGTATTTT. Protein product: CASSRGGTDTQYF.

This clone showed up just once. The gene calls are TRBV2 and TRBJ1-5, with D possibly matching TRBD1 (6 bases). Deletions cut 7 bases from V and 3 bases from J, with 10 bases between. The CDR3 is 13 amino acids. CDR1 SNHLY and CDR2 FYNNEI come from the germline V gene. The CDR3 bases are TGTGCCAGCATGACAGGTCCCAATCAGCCCCAGCATTTT. Translation: CASMTGPNQPQHF.